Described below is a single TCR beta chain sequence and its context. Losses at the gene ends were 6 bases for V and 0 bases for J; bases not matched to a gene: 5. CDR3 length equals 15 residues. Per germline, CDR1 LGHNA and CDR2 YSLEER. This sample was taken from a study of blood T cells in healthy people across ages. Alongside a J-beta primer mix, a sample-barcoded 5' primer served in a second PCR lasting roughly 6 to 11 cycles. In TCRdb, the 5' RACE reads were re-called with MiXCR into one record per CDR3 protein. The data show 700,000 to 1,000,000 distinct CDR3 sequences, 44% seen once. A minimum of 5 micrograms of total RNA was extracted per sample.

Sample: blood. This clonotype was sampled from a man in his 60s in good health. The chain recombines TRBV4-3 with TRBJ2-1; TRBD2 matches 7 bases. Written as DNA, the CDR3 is TGCGCCAGCAGTCCGTCTAGCGGCTCCTACAATGAGCAGTTCTTC. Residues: CASSPSSGSYNEQFF.